This TCR beta chain was recorded in a study of chemoradiotherapy in HPV16-positive cancers. Sequencing used immunoSEQ multiplex PCR; TCRdb keeps in-frame clones, though not all of them. Among about 2,300 clones, 75% to 85% were seen once, and the ten largest hold 10%. With 8 bases clipped from V and 5 bases from J, the junction kept 6 bases outside the gene matches. Germline CDR1 MRHNA, CDR2 SNTAGT. The CDR3 is made up of 14 amino acids. The starting material was tumor tissue, obtained from a patient who underwent chemoradiotherapy. This receptor was identified in a human donor with HPV-associated anogenital cancer. V is TRBV6-4 and J is TRBJ2-2; 9 bases fit TRBD1. CDR3 region: CASPRDRGTGELFF. The CDR3 coding sequence is TGTGCCAGCCCCCGAGACAGGGGGACCGGGGAGCTGTTTTTT.